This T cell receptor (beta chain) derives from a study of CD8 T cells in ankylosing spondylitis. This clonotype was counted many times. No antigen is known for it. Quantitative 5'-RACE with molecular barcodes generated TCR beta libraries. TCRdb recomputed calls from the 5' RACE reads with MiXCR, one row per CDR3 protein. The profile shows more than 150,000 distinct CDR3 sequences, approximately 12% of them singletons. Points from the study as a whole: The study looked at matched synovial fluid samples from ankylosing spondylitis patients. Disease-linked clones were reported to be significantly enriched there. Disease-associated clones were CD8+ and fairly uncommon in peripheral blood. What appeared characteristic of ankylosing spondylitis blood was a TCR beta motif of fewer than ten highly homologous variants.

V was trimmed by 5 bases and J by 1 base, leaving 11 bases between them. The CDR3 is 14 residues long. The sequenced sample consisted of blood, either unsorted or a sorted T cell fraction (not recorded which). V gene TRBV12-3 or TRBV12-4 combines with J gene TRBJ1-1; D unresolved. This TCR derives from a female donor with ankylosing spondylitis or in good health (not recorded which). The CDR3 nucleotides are TGTGCCAGCAGTGGACTGCTAGGGAACACTGAAGCTTTCTTT. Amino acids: CASSGLLGNTEAFF.